This is a list of T cell receptor beta chains from one sample in a study of blood T cell repertoires in COVID-19. Assay used: immunoSEQ multiplex PCR; TCRdb lists only in-frame clones, some missing. This table has about 170,000 clones, less than 85% appearing once. Sequenced material: peripheral blood. These receptors were collected from a woman aged 80 or older with acute or convalescent COVID-19. CDR3s include the opening cysteine and the closing phenylalanine or tryptophan. Each record gives: clone size, J gene, V gene, D gene, CDR3 protein, CDR3 DNA. The D gene is left open where the match is weak. Clone size is not always given. Where it is, it says once, few, many or a class for expanded clones.

>.|TRBJ1-1|TRBV27|.
CASSSRARTEAFF
TGTGCCAGCAGTTCCAGGGCTCGCACTGAAGCTTTCTTT
>few|TRBJ2-2|TRBV30|.
CACPTEQGTGELFF
TGTGCCTGCCCTACCGAACAGGGCACCGGGGAGCTGTTTTTT
>.|TRBJ1-1|TRBV6-5|TRBD1
CASSYFGTAEAFF
TGTGCCAGCAGTTACTTTGGGACAGCTGAAGCTTTCTTT
>.|TRBJ2-2|TRBV6-6|TRBD1
CASSSGTGANTGELFF
TGTGCCAGCAGCTCGGGGACAGGGGCGAACACCGGGGAGCTGTTTTTT
>few|TRBJ1-1|TRBV5-8|.
CASSLRDYLSTEAFF
TGTGCCAGCAGCTTGCGGGATTACTTGAGCACTGAAGCTTTCTTT
>.|TRBJ1-5|TRBV24-1|TRBD1
CATSARTGVNQPQHF
TGTGCCACCAGTGCCAGGACAGGGGTAAATCAGCCCCAGCATTTT
>.|TRBJ1-2|TRBV9|TRBD1
CASSGTGGGNYGYTF
TGTGCCAGCAGCGGCACAGGGGGCGGTAACTATGGCTACACCTTC
>.|TRBJ2-7|TRBV28|TRBD2
CASSSTSDEQYF
TGTGCCAGCAGCTCTACTAGCGACGAGCAGTACTTC
>once|TRBJ2-5|TRBV9|TRBD2
CASSPVVGGRDPQETQYF
TGTGCCAGCAGCCCGGTCGTGGGCGGGAGAGACCCCCAAGAGACCCAGTACTTC
>.|TRBJ2-7|TRBV28|.
CASSLTGVGQYF
TGTGCCAGCAGTCTGACCGGGGTAGGACAGTACTTC
>.|TRBJ1-1|TRBV9|TRBD1
CASSVGTGIAEAFF
TGTGCCAGCAGCGTCGGGACAGGGATCGCTGAAGCTTTCTTT